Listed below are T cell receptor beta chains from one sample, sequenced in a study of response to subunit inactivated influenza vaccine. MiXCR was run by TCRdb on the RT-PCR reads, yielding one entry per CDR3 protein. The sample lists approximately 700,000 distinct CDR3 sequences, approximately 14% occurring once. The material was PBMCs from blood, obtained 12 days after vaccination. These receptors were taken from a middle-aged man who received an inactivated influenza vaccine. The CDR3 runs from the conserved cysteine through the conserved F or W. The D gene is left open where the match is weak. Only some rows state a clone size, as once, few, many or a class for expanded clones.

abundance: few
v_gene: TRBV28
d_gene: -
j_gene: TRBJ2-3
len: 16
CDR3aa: CASSLVPGDSTDTQYF
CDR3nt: TGTGCCAGCAGTTTGGTGCCAGGGGATAGCACAGATACGCAGTATTTT

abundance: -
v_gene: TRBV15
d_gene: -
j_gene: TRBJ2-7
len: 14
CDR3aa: CATSARQSTYEQYF
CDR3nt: TGTGCCACCAGCGCCCGACAGAGTACCTACGAGCAGTACTTC

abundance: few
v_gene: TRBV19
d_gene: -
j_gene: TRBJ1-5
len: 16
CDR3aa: CASSSTTADSNQPQHF
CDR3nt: TGTGCCAGTAGCAGCACGACAGCTGATAGCAATCAGCCCCAGCATTTT

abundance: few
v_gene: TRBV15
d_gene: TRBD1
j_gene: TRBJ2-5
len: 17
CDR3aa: CATSERGSGTGWKTQYF
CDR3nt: TGTGCCACCAGCGAGAGGGGCTCCGGGACAGGGTGGAAGACCCAGTACTTC

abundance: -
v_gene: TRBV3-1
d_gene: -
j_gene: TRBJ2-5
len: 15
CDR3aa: CASSTRRGLQETQYF
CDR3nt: TGTGCCAGCAGCACCCGACGGGGCCTCCAAGAGACCCAGTACTTC

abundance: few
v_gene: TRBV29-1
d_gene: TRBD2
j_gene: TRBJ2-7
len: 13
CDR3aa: CSVEEGGGYEQYF
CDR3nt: TGCAGCGTTGAAGAGGGCGGGGGGTACGAGCAGTACTTC

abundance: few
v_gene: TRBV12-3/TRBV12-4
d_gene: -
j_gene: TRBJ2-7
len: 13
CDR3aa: CASTKGLSGEQYF
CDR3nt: TGTGCCAGCACCAAGGGACTTTCGGGGGAGCAGTACTTC

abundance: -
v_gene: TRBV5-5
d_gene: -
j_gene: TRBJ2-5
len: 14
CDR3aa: CASSLGGIVETQYF
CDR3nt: TGTGCCAGCAGCTTGGGCGGGATCGTGGAGACCCAGTACTTC

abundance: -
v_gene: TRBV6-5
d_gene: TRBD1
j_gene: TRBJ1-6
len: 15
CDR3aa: CASSYGTDYNSPLHF
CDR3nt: TGTGCCAGCAGTTACGGGACAGACTATAATTCACCCCTCCACTTT

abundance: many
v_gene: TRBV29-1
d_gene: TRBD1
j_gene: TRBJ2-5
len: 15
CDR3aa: CSVGPRTGGVGTQYF
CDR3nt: TGCAGCGTTGGGCCCCGGACAGGGGGTGTCGGGACCCAGTACTTC

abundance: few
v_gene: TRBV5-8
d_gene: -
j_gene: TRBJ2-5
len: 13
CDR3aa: CATTGFGGETQYF
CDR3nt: TGTGCCACCACAGGGTTTGGGGGAGAGACCCAGTACTTC

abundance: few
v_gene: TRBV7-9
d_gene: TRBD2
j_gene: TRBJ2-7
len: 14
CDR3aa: CASSALAGLYEQYF
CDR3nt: TGTGCCAGCAGCGCACTAGCGGGTTTGTACGAGCAGTACTTC

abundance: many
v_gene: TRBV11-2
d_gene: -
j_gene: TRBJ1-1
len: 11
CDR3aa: CASSGPPEAFF
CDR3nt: TGTGCCAGCAGCGGACCCCCTGAAGCTTTCTTT

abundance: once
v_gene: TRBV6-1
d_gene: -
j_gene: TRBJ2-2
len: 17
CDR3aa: CASEGTRGPPNTGELFF
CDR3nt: TGTGCCAGCGAGGGGACTAGGGGGCCCCCGAACACCGGGGAGCTGTTTTTT

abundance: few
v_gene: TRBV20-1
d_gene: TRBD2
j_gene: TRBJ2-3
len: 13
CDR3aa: CSAIGLAGRGQYF
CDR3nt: TGCAGTGCTATCGGACTAGCGGGACGCGGGCAGTATTTT

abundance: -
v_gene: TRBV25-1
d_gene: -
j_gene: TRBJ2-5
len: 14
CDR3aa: CASSETQGQETQYF
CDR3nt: TGTGCCAGCAGTGAGACTCAGGGACAAGAGACCCAGTACTTC

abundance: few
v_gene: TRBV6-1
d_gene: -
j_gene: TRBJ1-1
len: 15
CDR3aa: CASRTRGLLNTEAFF
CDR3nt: TGTGCCAGCAGGACCCGAGGGCTGTTGAACACTGAAGCTTTCTTT

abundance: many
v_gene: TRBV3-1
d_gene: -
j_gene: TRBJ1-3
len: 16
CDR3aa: CASSRGQFHSGNTIYF
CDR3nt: TGTGCCAGCAGCCGCGGACAGTTCCACTCAGGAAACACCATATATTTT

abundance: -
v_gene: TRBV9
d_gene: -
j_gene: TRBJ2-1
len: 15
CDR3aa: CASSGGHSSYNEQFF
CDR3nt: TGTGCCAGCAGCGGTGGGCACAGCTCCTACAATGAGCAGTTCTTC

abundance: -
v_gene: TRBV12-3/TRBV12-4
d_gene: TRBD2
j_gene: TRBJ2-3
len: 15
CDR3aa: CASSYTSGTTDTQYF
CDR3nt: TGTGCCAGCAGCTACACTAGCGGCACCACAGATACGCAGTATTTT

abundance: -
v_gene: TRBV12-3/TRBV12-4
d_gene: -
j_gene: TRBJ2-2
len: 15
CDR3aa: CASSLRGWNTGELFF
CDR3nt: TGTGCCAGCAGTCTACGGGGGTGGAACACCGGGGAGCTGTTTTTT

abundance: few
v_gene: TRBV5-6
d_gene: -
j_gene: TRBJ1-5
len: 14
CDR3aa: CASSRGQLNQPQHF
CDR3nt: TGTGCCAGCAGCCGTGGACAGTTAAATCAGCCCCAGCATTTT

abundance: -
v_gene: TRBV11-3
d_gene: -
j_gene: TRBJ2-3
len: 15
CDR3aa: CASSPGGGVADTQYF
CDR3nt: TGTGCCAGCAGCCCAGGTGGGGGTGTAGCAGATACGCAGTATTTT

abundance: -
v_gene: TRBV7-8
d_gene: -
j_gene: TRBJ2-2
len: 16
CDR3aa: CASTSDQAANTGELFF
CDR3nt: TGTGCCAGCACCTCAGACCAGGCGGCGAACACCGGGGAGCTGTTTTTT

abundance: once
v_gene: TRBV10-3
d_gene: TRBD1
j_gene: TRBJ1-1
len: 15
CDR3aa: CAISRQGLEEAEAFF
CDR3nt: TGTGCCATCAGCAGACAGGGTTTGGAAGAGGCTGAAGCTTTCTTT

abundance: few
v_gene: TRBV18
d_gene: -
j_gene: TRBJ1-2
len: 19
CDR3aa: CASSSSAGQIQSRDYGYTF
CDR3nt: TGTGCCAGCTCGTCTTCGGCCGGGCAAATCCAATCCCGCGACTATGGCTACACCTTC

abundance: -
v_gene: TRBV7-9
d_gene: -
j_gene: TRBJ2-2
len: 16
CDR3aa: CASSLTVGAGTGELFF
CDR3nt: TGTGCCAGCAGCTTAACGGTGGGAGCGGGCACCGGGGAGCTGTTTTTT

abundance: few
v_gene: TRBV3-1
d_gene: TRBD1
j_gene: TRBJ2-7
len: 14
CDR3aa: CASSQGTGTSEQYF
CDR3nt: TGTGCCAGCAGCCAAGGGACAGGGACCAGCGAGCAGTACTTC

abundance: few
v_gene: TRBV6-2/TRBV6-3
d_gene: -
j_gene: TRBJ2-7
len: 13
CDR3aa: CASIRDTSSQQYF
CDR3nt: TGTGCCAGTATCCGGGACACGAGTTCACAGCAGTACTTC

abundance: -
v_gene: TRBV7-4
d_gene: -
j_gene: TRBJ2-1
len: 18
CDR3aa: CAISPALARGYSYNEQFF
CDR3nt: TGTGCCATCAGCCCCGCGCTAGCGAGAGGTTACTCCTACAATGAGCAGTTCTTC